The rows below give T cell receptor beta chains drawn from one sample of a study of blood T cell repertoires in COVID-19. Repertoires were generated with immunoSEQ multiplex PCR, while TCRdb's copy carries only in-frame clones and drops some. Of some 160,000 clones in the sample, 83% were seen once. Material: peripheral blood. The receptors were gathered from an elderly woman with acute or convalescent COVID-19. Both conserved end residues are part of each CDR3. D genes are given only for firm matches. Where a row states a size, it is once, few, many or the class of an expanded clone; other rows omit it.

j_call: TRBJ2-1
clone_size: -
v_call: TRBV4-1
d_call: TRBD1
cdr3_nt: TGCGCCAGCAGTCCAGGGGGCGGGGATTACAATGAGCAGTTCTTC
cdr3_aa: CASSPGGGDYNEQFF

j_call: TRBJ2-3
clone_size: -
v_call: TRBV7-2
d_call: TRBD2
cdr3_nt: TGTGCCAGCAGCTTAGACGGGGGGGCAATAGATACGCAGTATTTT
cdr3_aa: CASSLDGGAIDTQYF

j_call: TRBJ2-3
clone_size: -
v_call: TRBV4-3
d_call: TRBD2
cdr3_nt: TGCGCCAGCAGCCAACGGACTAGCGGGGACACAGATACGCAGTATTTT
cdr3_aa: CASSQRTSGDTDTQYF

j_call: TRBJ2-5
clone_size: -
v_call: TRBV18
d_call: TRBD1
cdr3_nt: TGTGCCAGCTCACCGGACAGGGGCCAAGAGACCCAGTACTTC
cdr3_aa: CASSPDRGQETQYF

j_call: TRBJ2-1
clone_size: -
v_call: TRBV5-1
d_call: TRBD1
cdr3_nt: TGCGCCAGCAGCTTACAGGGACAGAACAATGAGCAGTTCTTC
cdr3_aa: CASSLQGQNNEQFF

j_call: TRBJ1-6
clone_size: few
v_call: TRBV28
d_call: -
cdr3_nt: TGTGCCAGCAGTTCCGTCAATTCACCCCTCCACTTT
cdr3_aa: CASSSVNSPLHF

j_call: TRBJ1-2
clone_size: -
v_call: TRBV20-1
d_call: -
cdr3_nt: TGCAGTGCTAGTACAGCAGCCTATGGCTACACCTTC
cdr3_aa: CSASTAAYGYTF

j_call: TRBJ1-1
clone_size: -
v_call: TRBV18
d_call: -
cdr3_nt: TGTGCCAGCTCACTGGGAGCTGAAGCTTTCTTT
cdr3_aa: CASSLGAEAFF

j_call: TRBJ1-4
clone_size: -
v_call: TRBV11-1
d_call: TRBD1
cdr3_nt: TGTGCCAGCAGCCCGGGACAGGGACGATACGAAAAACTGTTTTTT
cdr3_aa: CASSPGQGRYEKLFF

j_call: TRBJ2-1
clone_size: -
v_call: TRBV28
d_call: TRBD1
cdr3_nt: TGTGCCAGCAGTCCGATGGACAGGGACCCTCTAAACAATGAGCAGTTCTTC
cdr3_aa: CASSPMDRDPLNNEQFF

j_call: TRBJ1-2
clone_size: -
v_call: TRBV6-5
d_call: -
cdr3_nt: TGTGCCAGCGCCGGGAGGGCTGGAACTACAGGCTACACCTTC
cdr3_aa: CASAGRAGTTGYTF

j_call: TRBJ1-4
clone_size: few
v_call: TRBV18
d_call: -
cdr3_nt: TGTGCCAGCTCACCACGACAGACTAATGAAAAACTGTTTTTT
cdr3_aa: CASSPRQTNEKLFF

j_call: TRBJ2-1
clone_size: -
v_call: TRBV2
d_call: TRBD2
cdr3_nt: TGTGCCAGCAGCCTCCCCGGGGGGGCAAACAATGAGCAGTTCTTC
cdr3_aa: CASSLPGGANNEQFF

j_call: TRBJ1-2
clone_size: -
v_call: TRBV5-1
d_call: -
cdr3_nt: TGCGCCAGCAGCTTGGGGCAGGGCGGCTATGGCTACACCTTC
cdr3_aa: CASSLGQGGYGYTF

j_call: TRBJ2-2
clone_size: -
v_call: TRBV3-1/TRBV3-2
d_call: -
cdr3_nt: TGTGCCAGCAGCCTCGATCTCAGGACCGGGGAGCTGTTTTTT
cdr3_aa: CASSLDLRTGELFF

j_call: TRBJ1-2
clone_size: -
v_call: TRBV19
d_call: TRBD1
cdr3_nt: TGTGCCAGTAGTAGCCAGACAGGGGGCCATGGCTACACCTTC
cdr3_aa: CASSSQTGGHGYTF

j_call: TRBJ1-6
clone_size: once
v_call: TRBV5-1
d_call: -
cdr3_nt: TGCGCCAGCAGCTTAGGGACACTCGGAACGAGTTCACCCCTCCACTTT
cdr3_aa: CASSLGTLGTSSPLHF

j_call: TRBJ1-1
clone_size: -
v_call: TRBV18
d_call: -
cdr3_nt: TGTGCCAGCTCACCAACTTTAGATACAGGGTTGACTGAAGCTTTCTTT
cdr3_aa: CASSPTLDTGLTEAFF

j_call: TRBJ2-1
clone_size: once
v_call: TRBV28
d_call: -
cdr3_nt: TGTGCCAGCAGTTTATTACAGGGCTACAATGAGCAGTTCTTC
cdr3_aa: CASSLLQGYNEQFF

j_call: TRBJ2-1
clone_size: -
v_call: TRBV7-2
d_call: TRBD2
cdr3_nt: TGTGCCAGCAGCTTTTGGCTAGCGGGTGCAGACGATGAGCAGTTCTTC
cdr3_aa: CASSFWLAGADDEQFF

j_call: TRBJ1-5
clone_size: -
v_call: TRBV4-1
d_call: -
cdr3_nt: TGCGCCAGCAGCCACCAAGTGGCGGGGATCTCAAAGGATCAGCCCCAGCATTTT
cdr3_aa: CASSHQVAGISKDQPQHF

j_call: TRBJ2-3
clone_size: -
v_call: TRBV7-2
d_call: TRBD1
cdr3_nt: TGTGCCAGCAGCTTAGGACAGGGGCCCCACACAGATACGCAGTATTTT
cdr3_aa: CASSLGQGPHTDTQYF

j_call: TRBJ1-2
clone_size: -
v_call: TRBV10-3
d_call: -
cdr3_nt: TGTGCCATCAGTGAGACAGAACCTATTCCTCGGTATGGCTACACCTTC
cdr3_aa: CAISETEPIPRYGYTF

j_call: TRBJ1-4
clone_size: -
v_call: TRBV2
d_call: -
cdr3_nt: TGTGCCAGCGCGGAGTATGGGAATGAAAAACTGTTTTTT
cdr3_aa: CASAEYGNEKLFF

j_call: TRBJ1-6
clone_size: -
v_call: TRBV7-9
d_call: TRBD1
cdr3_nt: TGTGCCAGCAGCTTAATGGGGACAGGGGGGTCACCCCTCCACTTT
cdr3_aa: CASSLMGTGGSPLHF

j_call: TRBJ2-3
clone_size: -
v_call: TRBV5-4
d_call: TRBD2
cdr3_nt: TGTGCCAGCAGCTTTACTAGCGGGAGGTCGGGTACGCAGTATTTT
cdr3_aa: CASSFTSGRSGTQYF

j_call: TRBJ2-3
clone_size: -
v_call: TRBV5-1
d_call: TRBD2
cdr3_nt: TGCGCCAGCAGCTTGGGACTAGCGGGGGCTGTTGATACGCAGTATTTT
cdr3_aa: CASSLGLAGAVDTQYF

j_call: TRBJ1-1
clone_size: once
v_call: TRBV10-3
d_call: TRBD1
cdr3_nt: TGTGCCATCAGTGAGCCGGACAGGGGGAGGAACACTGAAGCTTTCTTT
cdr3_aa: CAISEPDRGRNTEAFF

j_call: TRBJ1-2
clone_size: -
v_call: TRBV19
d_call: -
cdr3_nt: TGTGCCAGTAGTATAGGGCGCCCCTGGGGGGGCGACGGCTACACCTTC
cdr3_aa: CASSIGRPWGGDGYTF

j_call: TRBJ1-5
clone_size: -
v_call: TRBV19
d_call: -
cdr3_nt: TGTGCCAGTAGTATAAGGGCCAGGGATAGCAATCAGCCCCAGCATTTT
cdr3_aa: CASSIRARDSNQPQHF

j_call: TRBJ2-3
clone_size: -
v_call: TRBV5-1
d_call: -
cdr3_nt: TGCGCCAGCAGCTTGGTGGGGAGGCCCGTTAGTACAGATACGCAGTATTTT
cdr3_aa: CASSLVGRPVSTDTQYF

j_call: TRBJ1-2
clone_size: -
v_call: TRBV6-5
d_call: -
cdr3_nt: TGTGCCAGCAGTAATATTGGGAGCTATGGCTACACCTTC
cdr3_aa: CASSNIGSYGYTF

j_call: TRBJ1-5
clone_size: -
v_call: TRBV5-1
d_call: TRBD1
cdr3_nt: TGCGCCAGCAGACCGACAGGGGAGAGATATCAGCCCCAGCATTTT
cdr3_aa: CASRPTGERYQPQHF

j_call: TRBJ2-3
clone_size: -
v_call: TRBV5-4
d_call: -
cdr3_nt: TGTGCCAGCAGCTTTCCGGAGGGGGCTCCAGATACGCAGTATTTT
cdr3_aa: CASSFPEGAPDTQYF

j_call: TRBJ2-1
clone_size: -
v_call: TRBV7-2
d_call: -
cdr3_nt: TGTGCCAGCAGCCAGGGGCCGGGGGGTCAGAATGAGCAGTTCTTC
cdr3_aa: CASSQGPGGQNEQFF

j_call: TRBJ1-3
clone_size: -
v_call: TRBV19
d_call: -
cdr3_nt: TGTGCCAGTACCTTCGGGGTTACCTCTGGAAACACCATATATTTT
cdr3_aa: CASTFGVTSGNTIYF

j_call: TRBJ2-7
clone_size: medium-sized
v_call: TRBV11-2
d_call: TRBD2
cdr3_nt: TGTGCCAGCAGCTTAGATCCGGGACTAGCGGCGTACGAGCAGTACTTC
cdr3_aa: CASSLDPGLAAYEQYF

j_call: TRBJ2-1
clone_size: few
v_call: TRBV29-1
d_call: -
cdr3_nt: TGCAGCGTTGAAGAAGGGCAGGGTTCGAGGGAGCAGTTCTTC
cdr3_aa: CSVEEGQGSREQFF

j_call: TRBJ1-1
clone_size: -
v_call: TRBV30
d_call: -
cdr3_nt: TGTGCCTTCGAACTTAAGAACACTGAAGCTTTCTTT
cdr3_aa: CAFELKNTEAFF

j_call: TRBJ1-3
clone_size: -
v_call: TRBV30
d_call: -
cdr3_nt: TGTGCCTGGAGGCTCGGGACACTCAATAGGGAAAACACCATATATTTT
cdr3_aa: CAWRLGTLNRENTIYF

j_call: TRBJ1-1
clone_size: few
v_call: TRBV19
d_call: -
cdr3_nt: TGTGCCAGTAGTACAACGACAGGTGAAGCTTTCTTT
cdr3_aa: CASSTTTGEAFF

j_call: TRBJ2-1
clone_size: -
v_call: TRBV25-1
d_call: -
cdr3_nt: TGTGCCAGCTCCCGACAGAACTCCTACAATGAGCAGTTCTTC
cdr3_aa: CASSRQNSYNEQFF

j_call: TRBJ2-2
clone_size: few
v_call: TRBV6-2/TRBV6-3
d_call: -
cdr3_nt: TGTGCCAGCAGCCGCGGACAGACCGGGGAGCTGTTTTTT
cdr3_aa: CASSRGQTGELFF

j_call: TRBJ1-4
clone_size: -
v_call: TRBV28
d_call: -
cdr3_nt: TGTGCCACCGGTGGGGGGGGCTGGGGTGAAAAACTGTTTTTT
cdr3_aa: CATGGGGWGEKLFF

j_call: TRBJ1-2
clone_size: -
v_call: TRBV19
d_call: -
cdr3_nt: TGTGCCAGTTCACAGATTCCTAACTATGGCTACACCTTC
cdr3_aa: CASSQIPNYGYTF

j_call: TRBJ2-7
clone_size: -
v_call: TRBV19
d_call: -
cdr3_nt: TGTGCCAGTTCCGTACAGGTGGGGTACGAGCAGTACTTC
cdr3_aa: CASSVQVGYEQYF

j_call: TRBJ1-4
clone_size: -
v_call: TRBV7-9
d_call: -
cdr3_nt: TGTGCCAGCAGCTTACCAGGGGTCAATGAAAAACTGTTTTTT
cdr3_aa: CASSLPGVNEKLFF

j_call: TRBJ2-5
clone_size: -
v_call: TRBV3-1/TRBV3-2
d_call: -
cdr3_nt: TGTGCCAGCAGCCGTAGGGGGGGCCTCCAAGAGACCCAGTACTTC
cdr3_aa: CASSRRGGLQETQYF

j_call: TRBJ2-5
clone_size: -
v_call: TRBV27
d_call: -
cdr3_nt: TGTGCCAGCAGTTGGACAGGAGGGAGAACCCAGTACTTC
cdr3_aa: CASSWTGGRTQYF

j_call: TRBJ1-1
clone_size: -
v_call: TRBV3-1/TRBV3-2
d_call: -
cdr3_nt: TGTGCCAGCAGCCAAGATCCCAGACTATACACTGAAGCTTTCTTT
cdr3_aa: CASSQDPRLYTEAFF

j_call: TRBJ1-2
clone_size: few
v_call: TRBV6-4
d_call: -
cdr3_nt: TGTGCCAGCAGCCTACACGGGACTGGGCATGGCTACACCTTC
cdr3_aa: CASSLHGTGHGYTF

j_call: TRBJ1-5
clone_size: once
v_call: TRBV4-2
d_call: TRBD1
cdr3_nt: TGTGCCAGCAGCCAAGACATCCTAACAGGGGACAATCAGCCCCAGCATTTT
cdr3_aa: CASSQDILTGDNQPQHF

j_call: TRBJ2-5
clone_size: -
v_call: TRBV5-1
d_call: -
cdr3_nt: TGCGCCAGCAGCTTGGCCGAAACTTGGACTACCCAAGAGACCCAGTACTTC
cdr3_aa: CASSLAETWTTQETQYF

j_call: TRBJ2-5
clone_size: -
v_call: TRBV27
d_call: TRBD2
cdr3_nt: TGTGCCAGCAGTTTCGTGGCGGGGGGTAGTCGGGAGACCCAGTACTTC
cdr3_aa: CASSFVAGGSRETQYF

j_call: TRBJ2-3
clone_size: -
v_call: TRBV9
d_call: TRBD2
cdr3_nt: TGTGCCAGCAGCGTAGGTTCTAGCGGGAGTACAGATACGCAGTATTTT
cdr3_aa: CASSVGSSGSTDTQYF